Listed below are T cell receptor beta chains from one sample, sequenced in a study of blood T cells in healthy people across ages. TCRdb re-called the 5' RACE reads through MiXCR, storing one row per CDR3 protein. The sample includes about 400,000 distinct CDR3 sequences, 50% to 60% of them seen just once. Sequencing used blood. The receptors derive from a man in his fifties or sixties in good health. CDR3s include the opening cysteine and the closing phenylalanine or tryptophan. A D gene is named only where the DNA matches it firmly. Clone size is not always given. Where it is, it says once, few, many or a class for expanded clones.

TRBJ2-3	-	-	TRBV14	TGTGCCAGCAGCCAAGAACGGGGGCAAGATACGCAGTATTTT	CASSQERGQDTQYF
TRBJ2-1	-	-	TRBV4-3	TGCGCCAGCAGCCAAGGGCCGGGGGCCTCCTACAATGAGCAGTTCTTC	CASSQGPGASYNEQFF
TRBJ2-7	once	TRBD2	TRBV4-2	TGTGCCAGCAGCCAAGGCGGGAGGGCCTATTTCTACGGGCAGTACTTC	CASSQGGRAYFYGQYF
TRBJ2-7	few	-	TRBV20-1	TGCAGTGCTAGGGGGGATGTTGGTCAGGGCTACGAGCAGTACTTC	CSARGDVGQGYEQYF
TRBJ1-1	-	-	TRBV6-4	TGTGCCAGCAGCAACGGGCCCACTGAAGCTTTCTTT	CASSNGPTEAFF
TRBJ2-1	-	-	TRBV11-1	TGTGCCAGCGGAGGCGGGATTGGTTACAATGGGCAGTTCTTC	CASGGGIGYNGQFF
TRBJ1-5	few	-	TRBV29-1	TGCAGCGTTGGGGGCGCCTATCAGCCCCAGCATTTT	CSVGGAYQPQHF
TRBJ1-2	few	-	TRBV10-2	TGCGCCAGCAGCTCTGGGAGGGTCACTAACTATGGCTACACCTTC	CASSSGRVTNYGYTF
TRBJ1-5	-	TRBD1	TRBV29-1	TGCAGCGTAGGACAGGGGCCCGGGAAGCCCCAGCATTTT	CSVGQGPGKPQHF
TRBJ2-3	-	-	TRBV12-3/TRBV12-4	TGTGCCAGCAGTTTTTTGGGGTTTATAGGAGATACGCAGTATTTT	CASSFLGFIGDTQYF
TRBJ2-7	-	TRBD2	TRBV6-1	TGTGCCAGCAGTGTCGGGGGGAACTCCTACGAGCAGTACTTC	CASSVGGNSYEQYF
TRBJ2-1	few	-	TRBV4-3	TGCGCCAGCGGTGAACTTTATAGACAGGACGCCTACAATGAGCAGTTCTTC	CASGELYRQDAYNEQFF
TRBJ2-1	-	TRBD1	TRBV5-1	TGCGCCAGCAGCACCGGGGACAGGGGGCGAGTCAATGAGCAGTTCTTC	CASSTGDRGRVNEQFF
TRBJ2-1	-	TRBD2	TRBV29-1	TGCAGCTTCAGCGGGATCTCCTACAATGAGCAGTTTTTC	CSFSGISYNEQFF
TRBJ1-5	-	-	TRBV24-1	TGTGCCACCTCTGAGGTGGGCAATCAGCCCCAGCATTTT	CATSEVGNQPQHF
TRBJ2-1	-	-	TRBV20-1	TGCAGTGCTGGGGGGAGAGAATCGTACAATGAGCAGTTCTTC	CSAGGRESYNEQFF
TRBJ2-6	once	-	TRBV7-2	TGTGCCAGCAGCCCCTTTAGAGGGGCCAACGTCCTGACTTTC	CASSPFRGANVLTF
TRBJ2-7	-	TRBD2	TRBV5-1	TGCGCCAGCAGGGCGGGACTAGCGGGCAACGAGCAGTACTTC	CASRAGLAGNEQYF
TRBJ2-5	few	TRBD2	TRBV13	TGTGCCAGCAGCTGGGGACTAGCGGGGGGTAAAGAGACCCAGTACTTC	CASSWGLAGGKETQYF
TRBJ2-1	-	-	TRBV6-2/TRBV6-3	TGTGCCAGCAGTTACTCGTTCGCCACTTTCAATGAGCAGTTCTTC	CASSYSFATFNEQFF
TRBJ1-2	-	-	TRBV29-1	TGCAGCGCCGCAGGTACCCACCGGGGGATCTATGGCTACACCTTC	CSAAGTHRGIYGYTF
TRBJ2-2	-	TRBD2	TRBV4-2	TGTGCCAGCAGCCAAGAGGGGGGGAGCACCGGGGAGCTGTTTTTT	CASSQEGGSTGELFF
TRBJ2-2	many	TRBD1	TRBV5-5	TGTGCCAGCAGCTTGGGTCCGGGACAGTCTAACACCGGGGAGCTGTTTTTT	CASSLGPGQSNTGELFF
TRBJ1-2	few	-	TRBV3-1	TGTGCCAGCAGCCAAGAGCTGAGGGGCGCTGGCTATGGCTACACCTTC	CASSQELRGAGYGYTF
TRBJ2-1	few	-	TRBV2	TGTGCCAGCAGCACACCGTGGGATGAGCAGTTCTTC	CASSTPWDEQFF
TRBJ2-5	-	-	TRBV12-3/TRBV12-4	TGTGCCAGCAGTCGCCGGGCCACTCAAGAGACCCAGTACTTC	CASSRRATQETQYF
TRBJ2-5	-	TRBD1	TRBV5-4	TGTGCCAGCAGCTTGGGGACAGGGGTTTTCCAAGAGACCCAGTACTTC	CASSLGTGVFQETQYF
TRBJ2-5	-	-	TRBV10-3	TGTGCCATCAGTGAACCCCCGGGGACCCAGTACTTC	CAISEPPGTQYF
TRBJ2-3	-	-	TRBV20-1	TGCAGTGCCCCCGGACTGCATAGCACAGATACGCAGTATTTT	CSAPGLHSTDTQYF
TRBJ2-4	-	-	TRBV5-1	TGCGCCAGCAGCTTGGGGGGACACCCTGAAAACATTCAGTACTTC	CASSLGGHPENIQYF
TRBJ1-5	-	TRBD1	TRBV20-1	TGCAGTGCTAGAGCACGACAGGGCCCCAATCAGCCCCAGCATTTT	CSARARQGPNQPQHF
TRBJ2-2	-	-	TRBV3-1	TGTGCCAGCAGCCAAATTTTGCGGGGGCGGACCGGGGAGCTGTTTTTT	CASSQILRGRTGELFF
TRBJ2-1	-	-	TRBV20-1	TGCAGTGCTAAGATACCGGGACGAAGCCCCTACAATGAGCAGTTCTTC	CSAKIPGRSPYNEQFF
TRBJ2-1	-	TRBD2	TRBV18	TGTGCCAGCTCACCCGCGGGAGCAGGGAGATGGGAGCAGTTCTTC	CASSPAGAGRWEQFF
TRBJ2-5	-	TRBD2	TRBV2	TGTGCCAGCATCGGACTAGCGGGGGGACAAGAGACCCAGTACTTC	CASIGLAGGQETQYF
TRBJ2-1	-	TRBD1	TRBV29-1	TGCAGCGTTGCCCACAATCGGGACAGGGTGTTCTTC	CSVAHNRDRVFF
TRBJ2-3	-	-	TRBV7-2	TGTGCCAGCAGCTTAGCCAGCGTCCGAACAGATACGCAGTATTTT	CASSLASVRTDTQYF
TRBJ2-5	many	-	TRBV5-1	TGCGCCAGCAGCTTTGGCAGTCGTGGGGAGACCCAGTACTTC	CASSFGSRGETQYF
TRBJ2-7	-	-	TRBV6-6	TGTGCCGTAAAGTCGTCAGGGAGCTCCTACGAGCAGTACTTC	CAVKSSGSSYEQYF
TRBJ2-1	-	-	TRBV6-1	TGTGCCAGGGAATTTAGGGGGGGCAACAATGAGCAGTTCTTC	CAREFRGGNNEQFF
TRBJ2-4	few	-	TRBV5-1	TGCGCCAGCAGCCCACTAGGGACCAACATTCAGTACTTC	CASSPLGTNIQYF
TRBJ2-7	few	-	TRBV5-4	TGTGCCAGCAGCTTGGGGGGGGCCGCGAGCTCCTACGAGCAGTACTTC	CASSLGGAASSYEQYF